This T cell receptor beta chain was sequenced during a study of vaccination and CD4 T cells after COVID-19. Looking at the study overall: Each convalescent patient was PCR positive for SARS-CoV-2 on nasal swab; roughly ten cases were mild and one severe. Cells were stimulated with overlapping spike peptide pools from SARS-CoV-2, HCoV-NL63, HCoV-OC43 and HCoV-229E.

This clonotype has just a few counts. Antigen: not known. Treatment meaning: approximately 9-day PBMC culture with coronavirus spike peptide pools or control peptides (ViraFEST assay). Trimming cost V 0 bases and J 0 bases, with 10 bases left between them. Germline assignment: CDR1 MNHEY and CDR2 SVGAGI. This CDR3 has 16 residues. Cultured CD4+ T cell DNA underwent sequencing with the Oncomine TCR Beta short-read assay. Cultured CD4+ T cells yielded the extracted genomic DNA. MiXCR, applied by TCRdb to the PCR reads, yields one record per CDR3 protein. In the table there are 10,000 to 15,000 distinct CDR3 sequences, around 47% of which are singletons.

This clonotype was obtained from a human donor who had recovered from COVID-19. This rearrangement joins TRBV6-5 to TRBJ2-3, with D hard to call. Material: CD4+ T cells from blood, cultured in vitro. CDR3 amino acids: CASSYSGPPSTDTQYF. The CDR3 DNA reads as TGTGCCAGCAGTTACTCTGGCCCACCTAGCACAGATACGCAGTATTTT.